This TCR beta chain was identified during a study of cytomegalovirus exposure and HLA in healthy donors. Notes on the study in general: Confirmation in vitro established that a few CMV-associated chains were specific for CMV antigens. Apparent HLA restriction characterized most CMV-associated TCR beta chains in a later analysis.

Details on this clone: Its antigen is undetermined.

This PCR relied on a set of 60 Vbeta primers and 13 Jbeta primers. Under the authors' procedure: Later, 65 million to 85 million unique TCR beta chains were counted in an analysis, and around 11 million of them were shared. Sequenced by immunoSEQ multiplex PCR; TCRdb stores in-frame clones only, minus some. The D gene and trimming were derived from the DNA, and the V and J assignments and clone size from that table. The sample holds about 170,000 clones, 81% seen once. Germline values: CDR1 SGHTA, CDR2 FQGNSA. The CDR3 spans 12 residues. V lost 5 bases and J 3 bases, leaving 7 bases between the germline ends. Although they were nominally healthy when sampled, donors likely had unrecorded immune exposures.

Source material: PBMCs. This clonotype was obtained from a woman under 30 in good health and CMV-seropositive. V gene TRBV7-2 combines with J gene TRBJ2-5; D is undetermined. The CDR3 protein is CASSPLEETQYF. In nucleotides, the CDR3 is TGTGCCAGCAGCCCCCTAGAAGAGACCCAGTACTTC. The full variable domain, completed using reference TRBV7-2 and TRBJ2-5, is GAGVSQSPSNKVTEKGKDVELRCDPISGHTALYWYRQSLGQGLEFLIYFQGNSAPDKSGLPSDRFSAERTGGSVSTLTIQRTQQEDSAVYLCASSPLEETQYFGPGTRLLVL.